The clone carrying this T cell receptor (beta chain) has ten or more counts. The data are from a study of Graves' ophthalmopathy and Graves' hyperthyroidism. CDR1 is DFQATT and CDR2 is SNEGSKA in the germline V gene (reference sequence). V lost 2 bases to trimming and J lost 7 bases, with 12 bases between them. This CDR3 is 12 amino acids long. Investigators amplified TCR beta CDR3 regions from RNA transcripts. Second-round multiplex PCR followed a first-round RT-PCR using HTBI primers. MiXCR was run by TCRdb on the multiplex PCR reads, yielding one entry per CDR3 protein. The repertoire holds about 480,000 distinct CDR3 sequences, with approximately 15% as singletons.

The rearrangement uses TRBV20-1 and TRBJ2-7; maybe TRBD1 (6 bases). Sequenced input: blood. The clonotype was recovered from a woman younger than 45 with Graves' ophthalmopathy. This CDR3 is CSARQGPLEQYF. In DNA form, the CDR3 reads TGCAGTGCTAGACAGGGGCCCTTAGAGCAGTACTTC.